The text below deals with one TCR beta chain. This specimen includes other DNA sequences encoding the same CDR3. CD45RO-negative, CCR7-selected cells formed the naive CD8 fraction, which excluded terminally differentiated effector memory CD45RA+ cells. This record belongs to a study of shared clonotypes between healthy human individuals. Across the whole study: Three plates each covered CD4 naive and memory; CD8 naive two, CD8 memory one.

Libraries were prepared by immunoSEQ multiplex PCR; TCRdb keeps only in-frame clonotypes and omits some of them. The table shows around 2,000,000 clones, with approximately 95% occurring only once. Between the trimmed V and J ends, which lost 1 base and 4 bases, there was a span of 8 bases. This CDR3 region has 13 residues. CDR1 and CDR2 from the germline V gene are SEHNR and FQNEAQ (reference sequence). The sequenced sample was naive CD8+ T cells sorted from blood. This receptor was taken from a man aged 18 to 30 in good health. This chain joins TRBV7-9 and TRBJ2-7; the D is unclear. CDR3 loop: CASSLGLGYEQYF. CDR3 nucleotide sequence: TGTGCCAGCAGCTTAGGCCTAGGTTACGAGCAGTACTTC. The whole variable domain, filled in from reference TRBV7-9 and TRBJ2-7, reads DTGVSQNPRHKITKRGQNVTFRCDPISEHNRLYWYRQTLGQGPEFLTYFQNEAQLEKSRLLSDRFSAERPKGSFSTLEIQRTEQGDSAMYLCASSLGLGYEQYFGPGTRLTVT.